The 13 T cell receptor beta chains presented below share a single source sample, sequenced in a study of technical replicates of blood from several donors (dated by TCRdb to about 2017). Library prep was done by the immunoSEQ multiplex PCR assay. What TCRdb holds here is the immuneACCESS table cut down to in-frame rearrangements. Part of the clones is not present; checked against another copy, under half of the missing clones reflect an unresolved V gene, and the others are unexplained. This sample is represented by about 53,000 clones; about 86% of them were singletons. The ten largest clonotypes hold roughly 5.2% of the sample. Sequencing was performed on PBMCs. The receptors derive from a human donor in good health. Some clones in this sample may be carry-over from other donors' samples.

The chain recombines TRBV4-1 with TRBJ1-5; D is possibly TRBD1 (6 bases). The CDR3 sequence is 13 residues long. Between the trimmed V and J ends, which lost 4 bases and 5 bases, there was a span of 9 bases. The germline CDR1 and CDR2 sequences are MGHRA and YSYEKL. CDR3 DNA sequence: TGCGCCAGCAGCCTCCCAGGGGATCAGCCCCAGCATTTT. It is translated as CASSLPGDQPQHF.

J is TRBJ2-1 and V is TRBV6-5, with TRBD2 identical over 7 bases. Trimming took 4 bases from V and 8 from J; bases not matched to a gene: 8. Germline-derived CDR1 and CDR2 are MNHEY and SVGAGI. CDR3 length equals 14 residues. CDR3 in amino acids: CASSSGTSVDEQFF. The CDR3 region has the DNA TGTGCCAGCAGTTCCGGCACTAGCGTGGATGAGCAGTTCTTC.

The rearrangement joins TRBV11-1 to TRBJ2-2; the D gene is possibly TRBD1 (6 bases). The germline V and J ends were trimmed by 6 bases and 0 bases, with 11 bases remaining between them. CDR1 is SGHAT, CDR2 FQDESV, per germline (reference sequence). The CDR3 loop spans 15 amino acids. CDR3 nucleotide sequence: TGTGCCAGCAGACCGGGACAACCGAACACCGGGGAGCTGTTTTTT. This encodes CASRPGQPNTGELFF.

The count of this clone is one. The genes are TRBV2 and TRBJ2-7, with 9 positions matching TRBD2. The CDR3 is 17 residues long. Per the germline V gene, CDR1 is SNHLY and CDR2 is FYNNEI. The V and J ends lost 8 bases and 6 bases, in that order; junction bases with no gene match: 20. CDR3 sequence (DNA): TGTGCCAGCCGATACCGGGGCGGGGGGGGCCAGGTAGCCGAGCAGTACTTC. Its protein is CASRYRGGGGQVAEQYF.

This chain connects TRBV5-1 to TRBJ2-7, with D unclear. V gave up 9 bases and J gave up 2 bases, with 15 bases separating them. The CDR3 consists of 13 residues. Per the germline V gene, CDR1 is SGHRS and CDR2 is YFSETQ. The CDR3 spells CATRKDSTYEQYF. The CDR3 nucleotides read TGCGCCACCCGAAAGGATAGCACCTACGAGCAGTACTTC.

The table lists this clone with a few counts. The V and J genes are TRBV4-2 and TRBJ1-2; 7 bases fit TRBD1. Germline lookup yields CDR1 LGHNA and CDR2 YNFKEQ. CDR3 length equals 15 residues. The V gene end was trimmed by 6 bases and the J gene end by 6 bases; junction bases not matched to a gene: 13. DNA of the CDR3: TGTGCCAGCAGTCAATCCCGACAGGGAGGTAATGGCTACACCTTC. Translated: CASSQSRQGGNGYTF.

The chain is built from TRBV5-1 and TRBJ1-1; no definite D call. The CDR3 consists of 14 residues. From germline, CDR1 is SGHRS and CDR2 YFSETQ. Trimming took off 3 bases at V and 5 bases at J, with 14 bases between the two ends. CDR3: CASSWNGIGTEAFF. The CDR3 bases are TGCGCCAGCAGCTGGAACGGGATTGGGACTGAAGCTTTCTTT.

The chain uses TRBV5-8 and TRBJ2-1; the D gene is possibly TRBD2 (6 bases). The CDR3 length is 15 residues. Between the trimmed V and J ends, which lost 4 bases and 4 bases, there was a span of 15 bases. Per germline, CDR1 SGHTS and CDR2 YDEGEE. CDR3 residues: CASSVLAEGYNEQFF. As DNA, the CDR3 is TGTGCCAGCAGCGTACTAGCCGAAGGGTACAATGAGCAGTTCTTC.

The chain has TRBV6-5 and TRBJ2-1; TRBD1 matches 7 bases. In germline, CDR1 is MNHEY, CDR2 SVGAGI. V lost 6 bases and J lost 6; bases outside the gene matches: 2. The CDR3 is 12 residues long. In DNA form, the CDR3 reads TGTGCCAGCAGGCACAGGGGCAATGAGCAGTTCTTC. This codes for CASRHRGNEQFF.

J is TRBJ2-6 and V is TRBV30; weak D call: TRBD2 (6 bases). Trimming left V 4 bases short and J 1 base short, with 11 bases between. This CDR3 has 15 residues. Germline V CDR1 and CDR2: GTSNPN, SVGIG (reference sequence). CDR3 sequence reads: CAWTEGRSGANVLTF. DNA of the CDR3: TGTGCCTGGACGGAGGGGCGTTCTGGGGCCAACGTCCTGACTTTC.

The J gene is TRBJ1-5, the V gene TRBV30; D is ambiguous. Germline values: CDR1 GTSNPN, CDR2 SVGIG (reference sequence). V was trimmed by 0 bases and J by 0 bases, leaving 12 bases between them. This CDR3 region has 16 residues. CDR3 coding DNA: TGTGCCTGGAGTGTAGGGCCGGGAAGTAGCAATCAGCCCCAGCATTTT. This encodes CAWSVGPGSSNQPQHF. Filled out from reference TRBV30 and TRBJ1-5, the complete variable domain reads SQTIHQWPATLVQPVGSPLSLECTVEGTSNPNLYWYRQAAGRGLQLLFYSVGIGQISSEVPQNLSASRPQDRQFILSSKKLLLSDSGFYLCAWSVGPGSSNQPQHFGDGTRLSIL.

The chain employs TRBV4-2 and TRBJ1-6, with D possibly being TRBD1 (6 bases). The V and J ends lost 2 bases and 13 bases respectively, with 15 bases between them. The CDR3 loop spans 14 amino acids. Germline values: CDR1 LGHNA, CDR2 YNFKEQ. The CDR3 protein is CASSQRDTAYPLHF. The CDR3 nucleotides are TGTGCCAGCAGCCAACGGGACACCGCTTATCCCCTCCACTTT.

The chain employs TRBV5-4 and TRBJ2-2; a possible D gene is TRBD1 (6 bases). The CDR3 covers 14 residues. Deletions cut 6 bases from V and 1 base from J, with 10 bases between. The germline gives CDR1 SGHNT, CDR2 YYREEE (reference sequence). The CDR3 sequence: CASNLGQNTGELFF. CDR3 bases: TGTGCCAGCAACCTGGGACAGAACACCGGGGAGCTGTTTTTT. The full variable domain, its missing parts supplied by reference TRBV5-4 and TRBJ2-2, is ETGVTQSPTHLIKTRGQQVTLRCSSQSGHNTVSWYQQALGQGPQFIFQYYREEENGRGNFPPRFSGLQFPNYSSELNVNALELDDSALYLCASNLGQNTGELFFGEGSRLTVL.